The clone carrying this T cell receptor beta chain came up many times. These data belong to a study of T cells in Graves' hyperthyroidism and ophthalmopathy. Trimming shortened V by 5 bases and J by 0 bases, and 8 bases separated the two germline ends. This CDR3 has 13 amino acids. The germline V gene has CDR1 MDHEN and CDR2 SYDVKM. Using more than 7.5 ml of fresh peripheral blood, PBMCs were prepared. RNA transcripts yielded amplified TCR beta CDR3 regions. HTBI primers drove first-round RT-PCR of the TCR CDR3. TCRdb ran MiXCR on the multiplex PCR reads and lists one entry per CDR3 protein. The table shows about 530,000 distinct CDR3 sequences, with 15% to 20% occurring only once.

This receptor was identified in a woman aged 18-29 years with Graves' ophthalmopathy. The sequencing sample was made of blood. V usage is TRBV28 and J usage is TRBJ2-7, with D uncertain. CDR3 sequence: CASSQALSYEQYF. DNA of the CDR3: TGTGCCAGCAGTCAGGCTCTCTCCTACGAGCAGTACTTC. The variable domain in full, completed from reference TRBV28 and TRBJ2-7, reads DVKVTQSSRYLVKRTGEKVFLECVQDMDHENMFWYRQDPGLGLRLIYFSYDVKMKEKGDIPEGYSVSREKKERFSLILESASTNQTSMYLCASSQALSYEQYFGPGTRLTVT.